This T cell receptor beta chain was documented in a study of molecular identifiers for immune sequencing clone quantification. Across the study: In replicates, RNA from 20,000 or 100,000 naive CD8 cells was split five ways, four sequenced.

This clonotype was observed at least ten times. Naive CD8 T cells were sorted, and the gate applied was CD8+CD4-CCR7+CD45RA+. Previously reported methods and listed TCR primers produced the bulk TCR libraries. TCRdb fed the PCR reads into MiXCR, producing one record per CDR3 protein. The table shows approximately 37,000 distinct CDR3 sequences, with 19% occurring only once. Trimming at V came to 5 bases and at J to 2 bases, leaving 10 bases not matched to a gene. The CDR3 covers 17 residues. Looked up from germline, CDR1 is SEHNR and CDR2 is FQNEAQ (reference sequence). The sequenced material came from naive CD8+ T cells from blood, with Jurkat cell RNA spiked in. This sample's subset: FACS-sorted CD8+CD4-CCR7+CD45RA+ naive T cells. The TCR was taken from a human donor in good health. Some libraries in this study had Jurkat cell RNA spiked in. The rearrangement uses TRBV7-9 and TRBJ1-1; 11 bases are shared with TRBD1. CDR3 DNA sequence: TGTGCCAGCAGCACCGGGGACAGGGGGTTTCGTAACACTGAAGCTTTCTTT. Its translation is CASSTGDRGFRNTEAFF. Full variable domain (missing parts from reference TRBV7-9 and TRBJ1-1): DTGVSQNPRHKITKRGQNVTFRCDPISEHNRLYWYRQTLGQGPEFLTYFQNEAQLEKSRLLSDRFSAERPKGSFSTLEIQRTEQGDSAMYLCASSTGDRGFRNTEAFFGQGTRLTVV.